The 24 T cell receptor beta chains below were found in one sample sequenced in a study of regulatory T cells in long-lasting Graves disease. CDR3-region Arm-PCR and iRepertoire HTBI primers produced the TCR beta libraries. TCRdb processed the multiplex PCR reads anew with MiXCR; each CDR3 protein has one entry. The sample has 450,000 to 650,000 distinct CDR3 sequences, about 16% seen once; the top ten hold roughly 25%. The time point here: newly diagnosed GD, antithyroid drugs for less than 3 months. PBMCs provided the RNA from which the TCR library was made. These data were also reused for a study on T cells in Graves' hyperthyroidism and ophthalmopathy.

Sequenced here: peripheral blood mononuclear cells (PBMCs), sampled at new diagnosis, from a patient treated with antithyroid drugs. The receptors stem from a woman aged 40-65 years with Graves disease.

Many counts were recorded for this clonotype. This chain links TRBV20-1 with TRBJ1-1; D ambiguous. With 6 bases removed from V and 1 base from J, the gap between germline ends came to 12 bases. Germline CDR1 DFQATT, CDR2 SNEGSKA (reference sequence). The CDR3 extends over 13 amino acids. The CDR3 nucleotides read TGCAGTGCCCACGGACTGACGAACACTGAAGCTTTCTTT. It translates to CSAHGLTNTEAFF.

The chain uses TRBV19 and TRBJ1-1; D not resolved. The CDR3 loop spans 16 amino acids. With 1 base removed from V and 1 base from J, the gap between germline ends came to 13 bases. The germline CDR1 and CDR2 sequences are LNHDA and SQIVND (reference sequence). The CDR3 DNA reads as TGTGCCAGTAGTATAGGCCGGAGCGTAGCGAACACTGAAGCTTTCTTT. This encodes CASSIGRSVANTEAFF.

The rearrangement uses TRBV7-2 and TRBJ2-4; TRBD1 is a possible D gene (5 bases). The length of the CDR3 is 13 residues. The germline CDR1 and CDR2 sequences are SGHTA and FQGNSA. Trimming shortened V by 2 bases and J by 7 bases, and 9 bases separated the two germline ends. The CDR3 sequence is CASSLRGGNIQYF. The CDR3 DNA is TGTGCCAGCAGCTTAAGGGGTGGGAACATTCAGTACTTC.

This chain connects TRBV15 to TRBJ1-4; maybe TRBD1 (5 bases). V was clipped by 3 bases and J by 7 bases, with 12 bases between them. Germline values: CDR1 LNHNV, CDR2 YYDKDF (reference sequence). The CDR3 loop spans 14 amino acids. The CDR3 DNA reads as TGTGCCACCAGCAGCGGGGGAAGCGGTGAAAAACTGTTTTTT. The encoded protein is CATSSGGSGEKLFF.

This clonotype was seen many times. The chain joins TRBV20-1 to TRBJ1-4, with TRBD1 identical over 8 bases. This CDR3 is built from 14 residues. Germline lookup yields CDR1 DFQATT and CDR2 SNEGSKA (reference sequence). V was clipped by 5 bases and J by 7 bases; unmatched bases: 9. CDR3 nucleotide sequence: TGCAGTGCTCCTGGACAGGGCTGGGGTGAAAAACTGTTTTTT. This translates into CSAPGQGWGEKLFF.

The sample holds many counts of this clonotype. J is TRBJ2-7 and V is TRBV28; a weak D match, TRBD2 (6 bases). Trimming removed 8 bases from V and 3 bases from J, with 14 bases in between. CDR3 length equals 13 residues. Germline CDR1 reads MDHEN; CDR2 reads SYDVKM. The CDR3 reads CASGERVDYEQYF. DNA of the CDR3: TGTGCCAGCGGGGAGCGGGTAGACTACGAGCAGTACTTC. The full variable domain, completed using reference TRBV28 and TRBJ2-7, is DVKVTQSSRYLVKRTGEKVFLECVQDMDHENMFWYRQDPGLGLRLIYFSYDVKMKEKGDIPEGYSVSREKKERFSLILESASTNQTSMYLCASGERVDYEQYFGPGTRLTVT.

This clonotype was counted a few times. The chain links TRBV19 to TRBJ2-1, with 9 bases fitting TRBD2. Germline values: CDR1 LNHDA, CDR2 SQIVND (reference sequence). The junction had 3 bases not matched to a gene; V was cut back by 1 base and J by 2 bases. The CDR3 length is 16 residues. This chain's CDR3 is CASSIGASGAYNEQFF. The CDR3 coding sequence is TGTGCCAGTAGTATAGGGGCTAGCGGGGCCTACAATGAGCAGTTCTTC. Full variable domain (rest looked up from reference TRBV19 and TRBJ2-1): DGGITQSPKYLFRKEGQNVTLSCEQNLNHDAMYWYRQDPGQGLRLIYYSQIVNDFQKGDIAEGYSVSREKKESFPLTVTSAQKNPTAFYLCASSIGASGAYNEQFFGPGTRLTVL.

Of note for this clonotype: This may be a read error, as it is one base from a much larger clone. The V and J genes are TRBV7-2 and TRBJ1-2; D remains unclear. CDR1 is SGHTA and CDR2 is FQGNSA in the germline V gene. The ends were cut back, 5 bases at V and 4 bases at J, with 14 bases in the middle. This CDR3 spans 14 amino acids. This CDR3 reads CASSPRIQGYGYTF. The DNA of the CDR3 is TGTGCCAGCAGCCCCCGGATCCAAGGCTATGGCTACACCTTC.

CDR3 sequence: CASSLAGLAADTQYF. CDR3 DNA sequence: TGTGCCAGCAGCTTGGCCGGACTAGCTGCAGATACGCAGTATTTT. V and J are TRBV5-6 and TRBJ2-3, with 8 bases lining up with TRBD2. V shed 0 bases and J 4 bases; nucleotides not matched to a gene: 4. Germline assignment: CDR1 SGHDT and CDR2 YYEEEE. This CDR3 is 15 amino acids long.

This clonotype was seen repeatedly, ten times or more. The gene calls are TRBV20-1 and TRBJ2-5; possibly TRBD2 for D (6 bases). Trimming pared 4 bases from V and 4 bases from J, leaving 19 bases between. Germline loops: CDR1 DFQATT, CDR2 SNEGSKA (reference sequence). This CDR3 spans 15 amino acids. The CDR3 sequence is CSATPDGLRRETQYF. Here the CDR3 DNA reads TGCAGTGCTACCCCGGACGGACTAAGGAGAGAGACCCAGTACTTC.

This clonotype was seen many times. This rearrangement joins TRBV12-3 or TRBV12-4 to TRBJ1-1; 7 nucleotides line up with TRBD1. Trimming removed 5 bases from V and 1 base from J; junction bases left unmatched: 4. The CDR3 runs to 14 residues. For the CDR3, the DNA is TGTGCCAGCAGTGACAGGGCTCAGAACACTGAAGCTTTCTTT. Protein product: CASSDRAQNTEAFF.

This clonotype was counted many times. In DNA form, the CDR3 reads TGTGCCAGCAGCCAACAAGCGTCCCCCACAGATACGCAGTATTTT. It translates to CASSQQASPTDTQYF. This chain links TRBV3-1 with TRBJ2-3; D ambiguous. Germline V lookup: CDR1 LGHDT, CDR2 YNNKEL (reference sequence). The CDR3 runs 15 residues. V was cut by 2 bases and J by 2 bases, with 11 bases left in between.

As for this clonotype: Since a much larger clone is just one base distant, this may be a read error. The V and J genes are TRBV6-1 and TRBJ2-1, with 7 bases identical to TRBD1. Looked up from germline, CDR1 is MNHNS and CDR2 is SASEGT. This CDR3 is 14 amino acids long. The J segment lost 0 bases and the V segment lost 6 bases, leaving 2 bases of the junction unmatched. The CDR3, as DNA: TGTGCCAGCAGGCCAGGGGGCTCCTACAATGAGCAGTTCTTC. Translation: CASRPGGSYNEQFF.

This sequence joins TRBV3-1 and TRBJ1-4; D is unclear. Per germline, CDR1 LGHDT and CDR2 YNNKEL (reference sequence). There are 15 residues in the CDR3. V lost 0 bases and J lost 8, with 13 bases in between. The CDR3 DNA reads as TGTGCCAGCAGCCAAGAACTAATATCCTCCGAAAAACTGTTTTTT. Amino acids: CASSQELISSEKLFF.

This clonotype showed up just a few times. The chain uses TRBV20-1 and TRBJ1-5; 9 bases fit TRBD1. This CDR3 contains 14 residues. CDR1 and CDR2 (germline): DFQATT, SNEGSKA (reference sequence). V shed 7 bases and J 3 bases; nucleotides not matched to a gene: 7. The CDR3 DNA reads as TGCAGTGTTATACAGGGGGCATCCAATCAGCCCCAGCATTTT. This encodes CSVIQGASNQPQHF.

The rearrangement joins TRBV6-5 to TRBJ1-2; D unclear. Germline V gene sequence: CDR1 MNHEY, CDR2 SVGAGI. Trimming cost V 2 bases and J 4 bases, with 11 bases left between them. The CDR3 runs 14 residues. CDR3 loop: CASSYASLVYGYTF. The CDR3 region has the DNA TGTGCCAGCAGTTACGCAAGCCTTGTCTATGGCTACACCTTC.

This clonotype was observed many times. This chain connects TRBV6-5 to TRBJ1-4; no reliable D call. Germline V gene sequence: CDR1 MNHEY, CDR2 SVGAGI. Trimming shortened V by 2 bases and J by 4 bases, and 14 bases separated the two germline ends. This CDR3 region has 16 residues. CDR3 in DNA: TGTGCCAGCAGTTACCGTCCGACGGCCAGTAATGAAAAACTGTTTTTT. This codes for CASSYRPTASNEKLFF.

The rearrangement links TRBV12-3 or TRBV12-4 to TRBJ2-2; TRBD1 aligns across 7 bases. This CDR3 has 17 amino acids. J lost 3 bases, V lost 6 bases, and 13 bases had no gene match. As DNA, the CDR3 is TGTGCCAGCAGCCCTACGCCGGGACAGACTTACACCGGGGAGCTGTTTTTT. Translating gives CASSPTPGQTYTGELFF.

This clonotype showed up many times. The chain uses TRBV30 and TRBJ1-1, with D unclear. CDR1 is GTSNPN and CDR2 is SVGIG in the germline V gene (reference sequence). The CDR3 totals 13 residues. Between the trimmed V and J ends, which lost 5 bases and 1 base, there was a span of 11 bases. The CDR3 protein is CAWDPTGNTEAFF. CDR3 nucleotides: TGTGCCTGGGACCCCACGGGGAACACTGAAGCTTTCTTT.

In this sample, this clonotype turned up many times. V gene TRBV6-5 combines with J gene TRBJ2-7; 10 positions agree with TRBD2. This CDR3 has 14 residues. V lost 8 bases, J lost 4 bases, and 8 bases stayed unmatched. From germline, CDR1 is MNHEY and CDR2 SVGAGI. Here the CDR3 reads CASCWTSGYYEQYF. In DNA form, the CDR3 reads TGTGCCAGCTGTTGGACTAGCGGATATTACGAGCAGTACTTC.

As for this clonotype: One end of the junction fails to match germline, which may point to a read error. The chain couples TRBV12-3 or TRBV12-4 to TRBJ2-1; the D call may be TRBD1 or TRBD2 (5 bases each). The CDR3 loop spans 15 amino acids. The CDR3 spells CASSLGRGPYNERFF. The DNA of the CDR3 is TGTGCCAGCAGTTTAGGAAGGGGACCCTACAATGAGCGGTTCTTC.

This clonotype was seen ten or more times. The J gene is TRBJ2-1, the V gene TRBV20-1, with D perhaps assigned TRBD1 or TRBD2 (5 bases each). Per germline, CDR1 DFQATT and CDR2 SNEGSKA (reference sequence). V was shortened by 5 bases and J by 3 bases, with 11 bases between the two germline ends. CDR3 size: 13 residues. CDR3 DNA: TGCAGTGCTTGGGACGTAGACTACAATGAGCAGTTCTTC. Protein product: CSAWDVDYNEQFF.

In this sample, this clonotype turned up many times. The V call is TRBV28, the J call TRBJ2-7; either TRBD1 or TRBD2 may fit D (5 bases each). CDR1 is MDHEN and CDR2 is SYDVKM in the germline V gene. Deletions cut 6 bases from V and 2 bases from J, with 26 bases between. The CDR3 has 18 residues. The CDR3 DNA sequence: TGTGCCAGCAGCCTATCCGGGACCTTCCATCAAGCGACCTACGAGCAGTACTTC. The encoded protein is CASSLSGTFHQATYEQYF.

This clonotype was seen more than once but under ten times. The V call is TRBV6-1, the J call TRBJ1-1; tentative D call: TRBD1 (5 bases). V was pared by 6 bases and J by 2 bases, with 16 bases between. Germline V lookup: CDR1 MNHNS, CDR2 SASEGT. The CDR3 totals 15 residues. CDR3 residues: CASRIQVSANTEAFF. CDR3 DNA sequence: TGTGCCAGCAGAATACAGGTTTCCGCAAACACTGAAGCTTTCTTT.